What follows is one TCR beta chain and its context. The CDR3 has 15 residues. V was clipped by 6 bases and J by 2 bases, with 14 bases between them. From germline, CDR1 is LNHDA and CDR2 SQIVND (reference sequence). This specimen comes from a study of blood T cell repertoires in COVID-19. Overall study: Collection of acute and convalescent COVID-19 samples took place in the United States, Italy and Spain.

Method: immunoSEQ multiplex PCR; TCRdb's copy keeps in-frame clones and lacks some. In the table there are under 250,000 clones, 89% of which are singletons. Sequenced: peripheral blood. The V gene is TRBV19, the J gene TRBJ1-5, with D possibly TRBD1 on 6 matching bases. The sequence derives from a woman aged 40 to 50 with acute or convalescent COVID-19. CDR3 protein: CASREAGGGNQPQHF. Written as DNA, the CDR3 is TGTGCCAGTAGAGAGGCGGGGGGCGGCAATCAGCCCCAGCATTTT. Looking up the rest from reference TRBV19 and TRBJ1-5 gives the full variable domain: DGGITQSPKYLFRKEGQNVTLSCEQNLNHDAMYWYRQDPGQGLRLIYYSQIVNDFQKGDIAEGYSVSREKKESFPLTVTSAQKNPTAFYLCASREAGGGNQPQHFGDGTRLSIL.